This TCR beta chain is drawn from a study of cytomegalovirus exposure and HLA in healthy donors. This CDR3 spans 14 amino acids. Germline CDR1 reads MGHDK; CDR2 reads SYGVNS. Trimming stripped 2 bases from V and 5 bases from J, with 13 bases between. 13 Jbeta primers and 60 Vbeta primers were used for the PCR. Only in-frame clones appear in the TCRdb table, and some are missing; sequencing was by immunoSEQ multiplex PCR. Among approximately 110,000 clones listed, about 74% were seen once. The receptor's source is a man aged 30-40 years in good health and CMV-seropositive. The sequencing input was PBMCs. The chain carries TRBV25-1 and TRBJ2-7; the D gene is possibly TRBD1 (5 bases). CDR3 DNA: TGTGCCAGCAGTGAAGGGGCAGGAACCCACGAGCAGTACTTC. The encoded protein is CASSEGAGTHEQYF.